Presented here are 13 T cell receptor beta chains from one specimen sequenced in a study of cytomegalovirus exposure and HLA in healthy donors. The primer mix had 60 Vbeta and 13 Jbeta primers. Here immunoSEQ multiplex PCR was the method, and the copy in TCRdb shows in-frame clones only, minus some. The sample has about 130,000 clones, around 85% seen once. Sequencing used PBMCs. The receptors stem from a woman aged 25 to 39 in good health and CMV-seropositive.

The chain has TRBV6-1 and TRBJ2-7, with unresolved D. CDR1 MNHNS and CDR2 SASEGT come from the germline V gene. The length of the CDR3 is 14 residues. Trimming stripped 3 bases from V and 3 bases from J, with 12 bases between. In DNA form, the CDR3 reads TGTGCCAGCAGTGAGAGGAGTGTTGTCTACGAGCAGTACTTC. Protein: CASSERSVVYEQYF.

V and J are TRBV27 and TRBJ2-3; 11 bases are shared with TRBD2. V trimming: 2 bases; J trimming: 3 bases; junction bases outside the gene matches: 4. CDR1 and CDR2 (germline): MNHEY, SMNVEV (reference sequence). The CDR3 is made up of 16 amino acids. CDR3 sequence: CASSLSGTSGTDTQYF. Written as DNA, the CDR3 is TGTGCCAGCAGTTTAAGCGGGACTAGCGGTACAGATACGCAGTATTTT.

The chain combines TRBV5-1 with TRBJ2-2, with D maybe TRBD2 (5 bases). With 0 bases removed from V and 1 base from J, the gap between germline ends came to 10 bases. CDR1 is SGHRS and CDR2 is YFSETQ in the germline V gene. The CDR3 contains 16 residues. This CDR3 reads CASSLAPSGNTGELFF. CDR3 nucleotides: TGCGCCAGCAGCTTGGCCCCCAGCGGGAACACCGGGGAGCTGTTTTTT. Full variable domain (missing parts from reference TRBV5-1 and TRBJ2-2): KAGVTQTPRYLIKTRGQQVTLSCSPISGHRSVSWYQQTPGQGLQFLFEYFSETQRNKGNFPGRFSGRQFSNSRSEMNVSTLELGDSALYLCASSLAPSGNTGELFFGEGSRLTVL.

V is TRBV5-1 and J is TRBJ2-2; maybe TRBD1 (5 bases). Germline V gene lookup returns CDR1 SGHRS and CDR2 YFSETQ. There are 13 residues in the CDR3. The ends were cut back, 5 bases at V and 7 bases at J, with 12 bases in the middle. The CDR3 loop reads CASSSGLGGELFF. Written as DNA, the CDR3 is TGCGCCAGCAGTTCAGGGTTGGGCGGGGAGCTGTTTTTT.

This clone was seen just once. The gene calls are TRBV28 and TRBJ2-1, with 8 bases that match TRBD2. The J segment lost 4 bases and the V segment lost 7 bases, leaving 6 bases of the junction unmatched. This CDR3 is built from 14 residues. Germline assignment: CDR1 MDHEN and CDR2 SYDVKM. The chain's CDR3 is CASIIAGGYNEQFF. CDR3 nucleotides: TGTGCCAGCATCATTGCGGGGGGTTACAATGAGCAGTTCTTC.

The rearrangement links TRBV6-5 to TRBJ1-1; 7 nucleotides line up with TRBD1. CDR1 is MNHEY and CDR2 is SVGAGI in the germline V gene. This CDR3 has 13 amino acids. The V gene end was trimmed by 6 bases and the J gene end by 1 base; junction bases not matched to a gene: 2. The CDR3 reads CASRGTANTEAFF. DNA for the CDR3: TGTGCCAGCAGAGGGACAGCGAACACTGAAGCTTTCTTT.

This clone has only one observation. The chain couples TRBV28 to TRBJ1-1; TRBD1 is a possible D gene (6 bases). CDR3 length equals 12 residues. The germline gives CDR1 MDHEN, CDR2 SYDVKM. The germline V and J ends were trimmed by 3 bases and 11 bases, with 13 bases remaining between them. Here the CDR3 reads CASSFRQAGAFF. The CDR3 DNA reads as TGTGCCAGCAGTTTCCGACAGGCGGGCGCTTTCTTT.

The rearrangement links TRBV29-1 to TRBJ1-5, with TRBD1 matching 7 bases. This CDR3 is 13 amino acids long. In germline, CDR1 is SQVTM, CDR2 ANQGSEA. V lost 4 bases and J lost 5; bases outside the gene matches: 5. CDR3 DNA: TGCAGCGTTGGACAGGGATTCGATCAGCCCCAGCATTTT. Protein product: CSVGQGFDQPQHF.

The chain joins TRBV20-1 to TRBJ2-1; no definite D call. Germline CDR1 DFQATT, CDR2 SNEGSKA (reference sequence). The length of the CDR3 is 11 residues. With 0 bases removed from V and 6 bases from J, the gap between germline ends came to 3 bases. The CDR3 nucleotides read TGCAGTGCTAGAGACAGCAATGAGCAGTTCTTC. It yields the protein CSARDSNEQFF.

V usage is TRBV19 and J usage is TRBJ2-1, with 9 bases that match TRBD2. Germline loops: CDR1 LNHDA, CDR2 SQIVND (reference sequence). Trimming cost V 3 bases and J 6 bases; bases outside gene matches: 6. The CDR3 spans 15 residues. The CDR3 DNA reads TGTGCCAGTAGTATGGGAACTAGCGGGCGCAATGAGCAGTTCTTC. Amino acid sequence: CASSMGTSGRNEQFF.

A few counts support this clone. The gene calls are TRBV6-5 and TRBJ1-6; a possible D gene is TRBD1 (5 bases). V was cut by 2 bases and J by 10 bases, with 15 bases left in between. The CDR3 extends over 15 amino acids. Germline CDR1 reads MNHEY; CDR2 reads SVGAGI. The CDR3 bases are TGTGCCAGCAGTTACAGGCTGGGGGGAAGGTCACCCCTCCACTTT. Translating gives CASSYRLGGRSPLHF.

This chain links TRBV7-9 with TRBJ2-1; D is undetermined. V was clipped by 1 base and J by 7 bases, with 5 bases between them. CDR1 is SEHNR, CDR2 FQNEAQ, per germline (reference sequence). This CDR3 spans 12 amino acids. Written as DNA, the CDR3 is TGTGCCAGCAGCTTAGATGCGAATGAGCAGTTCTTC. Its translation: CASSLDANEQFF. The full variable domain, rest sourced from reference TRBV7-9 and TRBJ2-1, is DTGVSQNPRHKITKRGQNVTFRCDPISEHNRLYWYRQTLGQGPEFLTYFQNEAQLEKSRLLSDRFSAERPKGSFSTLEIQRTEQGDSAMYLCASSLDANEQFFGPGTRLTVL.

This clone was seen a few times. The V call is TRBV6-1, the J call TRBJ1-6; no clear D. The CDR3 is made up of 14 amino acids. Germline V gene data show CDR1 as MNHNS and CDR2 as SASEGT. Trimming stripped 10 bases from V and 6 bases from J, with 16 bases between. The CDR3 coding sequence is TGTGCCACCGGACTGCTCAACGGTAATTCACCCCTCCACTTT. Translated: CATGLLNGNSPLHF.